One and the same sample provided the 28 T cell receptor beta chains below, sequenced in a study of T-cell reconstitution after alpha-beta-depleted transplantation in children. Preparing the TCRbeta library involved the use of unique molecular identifiers. TCRdb used MiXCR to reprocess the PCR reads, holding one entry per CDR3 protein. Here the sample spans around 450,000 distinct CDR3 sequences, around 15% being singletons. This sample comprised PBMCs, mostly from graft donor cells, obtained 360 days after TCRalphabeta/CD19-depleted stem cell transplant. These receptor sequences come from a boy less than two years old who had a stem cell transplant for Wiskott-Aldrich syndrome, so the T cells may come from the graft donor.

This clonotype appeared many times. The rearrangement links TRBV29-1 to TRBJ2-5; D is perhaps TRBD2 (5 bases). V shed 4 bases and J shed 2 bases, with 5 bases lying between them. Per germline, CDR1 SQVTM and CDR2 ANQGSEA. The CDR3 totals 11 residues. The CDR3 DNA sequence: TGCAGCGTTGGGACTCAAGAGACCCAGTACTTC. This encodes CSVGTQETQYF.

The table lists this clonotype with a few counts. The V and J genes are TRBV11-2 and TRBJ2-7; TRBD2 aligns across 7 bases. The CDR3 is 14 amino acids. CDR1 is SGHAT, CDR2 FQNNGV, per germline. The V segment lost 2 bases and the J segment 7 bases; nucleotides outside the gene matches: 8. CDR3 in DNA: TGTGCCAGCAGCTTAATGGGAGGGCCTACGGAGCAGTACTTC. Encoded protein: CASSLMGGPTEQYF.

This chain joins TRBV25-1 and TRBJ2-1, with unresolved D. Looked up from germline, CDR1 is MGHDK and CDR2 is SYGVNS. The CDR3 contains 15 residues. The V end was cut by 2 bases, the J end by 4 bases, with 12 bases between. The CDR3 protein is CASSELSHSYNEQFF. The CDR3 coding sequence is TGTGCCAGCAGTGAACTTTCTCACAGTTACAATGAGCAGTTCTTC. The entire variable domain, with the rest obtained from reference TRBV25-1 and TRBJ2-1, is as follows: EADIYQTPRYLVIGTGKKITLECSQTMGHDKMYWYQQDPGMELHLIHYSYGVNSTEKGDLSSESTVSRIRTEHFPLTLESARPSHTSQYLCASSELSHSYNEQFFGPGTRLTVL.

This clonotype appeared a few times. The V and J genes are TRBV10-2 and TRBJ1-3; D may be TRBD1 (6 bases). In germline, CDR1 is WSHSY, CDR2 SAAADI. CDR3 length: 17 amino acids. Trimming cost V 5 bases and J 4 bases, with 21 bases left between them. The CDR3 reads CASSPLNLTGGGNTIYF. CDR3 DNA sequence: TGCGCCAGCAGTCCACTTAACCTGACAGGAGGAGGAAACACCATATATTTT.

The chain uses TRBV12-3 or TRBV12-4 and TRBJ1-5; 11 bases map to TRBD1. Trimming at V came to 3 bases and at J to 4 bases, leaving 2 bases not matched to a gene. This CDR3 is built from 15 residues. Here the CDR3 DNA reads TGTGCCAGCAGTTTCGGACAGGGGGCTAATCAGCCCCAGCATTTT. Residues: CASSFGQGANQPQHF.

This chain joins TRBV12-3 or TRBV12-4 and TRBJ2-3; 11 bases line up with TRBD2. The CDR3 has 16 residues. The V and J ends lost 6 bases and 6 bases, in that order; junction bases with no gene match: 11. The CDR3, as DNA: TGTGCCAGCAGACCTTTTAGCGGGGGGGCCTTGGATACGCAGTATTTT. It specifies CASRPFSGGALDTQYF.

This rearrangement joins TRBV4-3 to TRBJ1-1; TRBD1 aligns across 9 bases. The V and J ends lost 5 bases and 3 bases, in that order; junction bases with no gene match: 4. CDR1 is LGHNA and CDR2 is YSLEER in the germline V gene. This CDR3 region has 14 residues. DNA of the CDR3: TGCGCCAGCAGCATCCGGGACAGGGACACTGAAGCTTTCTTT. It is translated as CASSIRDRDTEAFF.

The J gene is TRBJ1-1, the V gene TRBV5-1; 8 bases line up with TRBD1. Germline CDR1 and CDR2: SGHRS and YFSETQ. Trimming cost V 0 bases and J 12 bases; bases outside gene matches: 4. The CDR3 loop spans 12 amino acids. The CDR3 loop is CASSLETGATFF. The CDR3 nucleotides read TGCGCCAGCAGCTTGGAGACAGGGGCGACTTTCTTT.

This clonotype has just a few counts. This rearrangement joins TRBV20-1 to TRBJ2-3; 12 bases line up with TRBD2. V lost 6 bases, J lost 1 base, and 8 bases stayed unmatched. Germline V lookup: CDR1 DFQATT, CDR2 SNEGSKA (reference sequence). This CDR3 has 16 amino acids. The CDR3 here is CSARLAGVIGTDTQYF. CDR3 in DNA: TGCAGTGCCAGACTAGCGGGGGTGATCGGCACAGATACGCAGTATTTT.

This clonotype has at least ten counts. The rearrangement uses TRBV6-5 and TRBJ1-1; a weak D match, TRBD1 (6 bases). The CDR3 is 12 amino acids. Germline CDR1 MNHEY, CDR2 SVGAGI. Trimming removed 6 bases at V and 3 bases at J, with 8 bases between. DNA of the CDR3: TGTGCCAGCAGCTACAGGGACACTGAAGCTTTCTTT. It yields the protein CASSYRDTEAFF.

This clonotype was observed a handful of times. The V call is TRBV2, the J call TRBJ2-7; a weak D match, TRBD1 (5 bases). Germline V gives CDR1 SNHLY, CDR2 FYNNEI. V shed 4 bases and J shed 4 bases, with 14 bases lying between them. The CDR3 length is 14 residues. The CDR3 DNA follows: TGTGCCAGCAGTGTGGCAGGGCAAAGGTACGAGCAGTACTTC. Translated, it gives CASSVAGQRYEQYF.

The chain couples TRBV4-1 to TRBJ1-2; D remains unclear. CDR1 is MGHRA and CDR2 is YSYEKL in the germline V gene. This CDR3 has 13 amino acids. V lost 2 bases to trimming and J lost 0 bases, with 4 bases between them. CDR3 nucleotide sequence: TGCGCCAGCAGCCAAAGCCCTAACTATGGCTACACCTTC. It specifies CASSQSPNYGYTF.

The chain recombines TRBV3-1 with TRBJ2-3; D might be TRBD2 (6 bases). V lost 1 base and J lost 0, with 11 bases in between. The CDR3 runs to 16 residues. Germline values: CDR1 LGHDT, CDR2 YNNKEL (reference sequence). The chain's CDR3 is CASSQVGGVSTDTQYF. In nucleotides, the CDR3 is TGTGCCAGCAGCCAAGTGGGCGGGGTGAGCACAGATACGCAGTATTTT.

This clonotype was observed a handful of times. The genes are TRBV5-1 and TRBJ2-3; D might be TRBD2 (5 bases). Trimming stripped 0 bases from V and 6 bases from J, with 11 bases between. CDR1 is SGHRS, CDR2 YFSETQ, per germline. The CDR3 totals 14 residues. CDR3 bases: TGCGCCAGCAGCTTGGGATTAGCGATGGATACGCAGTATTTT. This gives the protein CASSLGLAMDTQYF.

This chain links TRBV24-1 with TRBJ2-3; 14 nucleotides line up with TRBD2. Trimming cost V 4 bases and J 5 bases; bases outside gene matches: 4. CDR3 size: 16 residues. The V gene's germline CDR1 is KGHDR and CDR2 SFDVKD. DNA of the CDR3: TGTGCCACCAGTGACCCTGGGACTAGCGGGAGAGATACGCAGTATTTT. Translation: CATSDPGTSGRDTQYF.

The CDR3 loop reads CASSESGKRGYEQYF. DNA of the CDR3: TGTGCCAGCAGTGAAAGCGGGAAGAGGGGCTACGAGCAGTACTTC. The rearrangement uses TRBV12-3 or TRBV12-4 and TRBJ2-7, with 7 bases fitting TRBD2. J was trimmed by 3 bases and V by 5 bases; bases with no gene match: 10. CDR3 length equals 15 residues.

This clonotype has more than one count but fewer than ten. J is TRBJ2-5 and V is TRBV5-1, with D tentatively TRBD1 (6 bases). Trimming cost V 0 bases and J 4 bases, with 10 bases left between them. Germline lookup yields CDR1 SGHRS and CDR2 YFSETQ. The CDR3 consists of 14 residues. In DNA form, the CDR3 reads TGCGCCAGCAGCTTGGGGACAGTGCGAGAGACCCAGTACTTC. Its translation is CASSLGTVRETQYF.

Only a few counts were recorded for this clonotype. The J gene is TRBJ2-3, the V gene TRBV3-1; TRBD1 is a possible D gene (5 bases). The CDR3 consists of 18 residues. V was clipped by 1 base and J by 0 bases, with 17 bases between them. CDR1 is LGHDT, CDR2 YNNKEL, per germline (reference sequence). CDR3: CASSQAFRALPSTDTQYF. The CDR3 DNA sequence: TGTGCCAGCAGCCAAGCATTCAGGGCCCTGCCTAGCACAGATACGCAGTATTTT.

This clonotype has only a few counts. The chain employs TRBV12-3 or TRBV12-4 and TRBJ1-1; the D is unclear. This CDR3 contains 15 residues. V dropped 1 base and J dropped 0 bases, with 9 bases sitting between them. The CDR3 nucleotides read TGTGCCAGCAGTTTAGAGATTGTTGTGAACACTGAAGCTTTCTTT. This codes for CASSLEIVVNTEAFF.

The chain is built from TRBV2 and TRBJ2-7; 7 bases line up with TRBD1. The CDR3 is made up of 15 amino acids. V shed 7 bases and J 3 bases; nucleotides not matched to a gene: 12. CDR1 and CDR2 from the germline V gene are SNHLY and FYNNEI. In DNA, the CDR3 is TGTGCCAGCAATGCCCCAGAGGGGGCAAGCTACGAGCAGTACTTC. Translated, it gives CASNAPEGASYEQYF.

This clonotype was detected a few times. This chain connects TRBV11-3 to TRBJ2-1; D is uncertain. Germline V gene data show CDR1 as SGHNT and CDR2 as YENEEA. CDR3 length: 19 amino acids. The V gene lost 1 base and the J gene lost 5 bases, with 24 bases spanning the gap. This CDR3 reads CASSLVAPPANYQDNEQFF. CDR3 DNA: TGTGCCAGCAGCTTAGTTGCCCCGCCGGCAAACTACCAAGACAATGAGCAGTTCTTC.

In this sample, this clonotype turned up a few times. The CDR3 is CSARNGYQETQYF. The CDR3 DNA reads as TGCAGTGCTAGAAACGGGTACCAAGAGACCCAGTACTTC. The J gene is TRBJ2-5, the V gene TRBV20-1; D not resolved. The CDR3 has 13 residues. V lost 2 bases and J 0 bases, leaving 7 bases between the germline ends. Germline CDR1 and CDR2: DFQATT and SNEGSKA (reference sequence).

This clonotype was counted between two and nine times. V usage is TRBV15 and J usage is TRBJ2-3, with 11 bases that match TRBD2. Per germline, CDR1 LNHNV and CDR2 YYDKDF (reference sequence). Losses at the gene ends were 0 bases for V and 4 bases for J; bases not matched to a gene: 3. CDR3 size: 16 residues. CDR3 bases: TGTGCCACCAGCAGAGAAGTTAGCGGGAGGGCAGATACGCAGTATTTT. Its translation is CATSREVSGRADTQYF.

The chain combines TRBV5-1 with TRBJ2-7; 7 bases map to TRBD2. The CDR3 loop spans 14 amino acids. Germline CDR1 is SGHRS and CDR2 is YFSETQ. The trim removed 3 bases at V and 6 bases at J, leaving 9 bases unmatched. The CDR3 reads CASSYGLGVVEQYF. The CDR3 DNA sequence: TGCGCCAGCAGCTACGGACTAGGGGTCGTCGAGCAGTACTTC.

The V call is TRBV5-1, the J call TRBJ2-5; the match to TRBD1 covers 10 bases. The J segment lost 5 bases and the V segment lost 6 bases, leaving 7 bases of the junction unmatched. The germline gives CDR1 SGHRS, CDR2 YFSETQ. The CDR3 covers 14 residues. CDR3 sequence reads: CASTRQGARETQYF. Here the CDR3 DNA reads TGCGCCAGCACGCGACAGGGGGCGCGGGAGACCCAGTACTTC.

In DNA form, the CDR3 reads TGTGCCAGCAGCTATAGAGGCGGGAGTGAGGCAGATACGCAGTATTTT. It is translated as CASSYRGGSEADTQYF. The V gene is TRBV7-9, the J gene TRBJ2-3, with 7 bases aligning to TRBD2. Germline lookup yields CDR1 SEHNR and CDR2 FQNEAQ (reference sequence). V dropped 4 bases and J dropped 4; count of bases not matched to a gene: 11. The CDR3 contains 16 residues.

This clonotype was seen a handful of times. The chain links TRBV5-1 to TRBJ2-7, with 9 bases that match TRBD1. The V and J ends lost 2 bases and 7 bases, in that order; junction bases with no gene match: 10. This CDR3 is built from 15 residues. Germline loops: CDR1 SGHRS, CDR2 YFSETQ. In DNA form, the CDR3 reads TGCGCCAGCAGCTTTACAGGGGGCACCGTTTGGGAGCAGTACTTC. Residues: CASSFTGGTVWEQYF.

The chain combines TRBV29-1 with TRBJ2-3; 7 positions agree with TRBD2. V lost 2 bases to trimming and J lost 4 bases; unmatched junction nucleotides: 6. CDR3 length: 14 amino acids. The germline V gene has CDR1 SQVTM and CDR2 ANQGSEA. The CDR3, as DNA: TGCAGCGTTGAATTCGGACTAGGATCAGATACGCAGTATTTT. Amino acids: CSVEFGLGSDTQYF.